The 10 T cell receptor beta chains listed next were all sequenced from one sample in a study of shared clonotypes between healthy human individuals. Method: immunoSEQ multiplex PCR; TCRdb's copy keeps in-frame clones and lacks some. The table has roughly 500,000 clones, 60% to 85% seen once. The specimen sequenced was PBMCs. All receptors come from a woman aged 40 to 50 in good health. Some clones in this sample may be carry-over from other donors' samples.

DNA for the CDR3: TGTGCCAGCAGCTCGAACTCCGGGACAGGGGGCAGGCGCCAGCCCCAGCATTTT. It translates to CASSSNSGTGGRRQPQHF. V and J are TRBV11-2 and TRBJ1-5; TRBD1 matches 12 bases. Germline values: CDR1 SGHAT, CDR2 FQNNGV. This CDR3 spans 18 amino acids. V was clipped by 4 bases and J by 7 bases; unmatched bases: 14.

A remark on this clone: Additional DNA sequences in this sample encode the identical CDR3. The chain recombines TRBV30 with TRBJ2-7; 7 bases align to TRBD1. The CDR3 spans 15 residues. Germline CDR1 is GTSNPN and CDR2 is SVGIG (reference sequence). After removal of 1 base from V and 3 bases from J, the junction contained 9 bases not matched to a gene. This chain's CDR3 is CAWSAPGTAFYEQYF. CDR3 coding DNA: TGTGCCTGGAGTGCCCCCGGGACAGCGTTCTACGAGCAGTACTTC. Full variable domain (missing parts from reference TRBV30 and TRBJ2-7): SQTIHQWPATLVQPVGSPLSLECTVEGTSNPNLYWYRQAAGRGLQLLFYSVGIGQISSEVPQNLSASRPQDRQFILSSKKLLLSDSGFYLCAWSAPGTAFYEQYFGPGTRLTVT.

This clone was found many times. The chain joins TRBV19 to TRBJ1-1; D possibly corresponds to TRBD1 (5 bases). Trimming pared 6 bases from V and 1 base from J, leaving 21 bases between. The length of the CDR3 is 17 residues. Per germline, CDR1 LNHDA and CDR2 SQIVND (reference sequence). Here the CDR3 reads CASSRRMTQVTNTEAFF. The CDR3 bases are TGTGCCAGTAGCCGGCGGATGACACAGGTTACGAACACTGAAGCTTTCTTT.

The chain carries TRBV19 and TRBJ2-7; 16 positions agree with TRBD2. CDR1 and CDR2 from the germline V gene are LNHDA and SQIVND (reference sequence). Trimming took 5 bases from V and 2 from J; bases not matched to a gene: 12. CDR3 length: 19 residues. CDR3 sequence: CASSDSGTSGRAGTYEQYF. In nucleotides, the CDR3 is TGTGCCAGTAGTGACTCCGGGACTAGCGGGAGGGCCGGCACCTACGAGCAGTACTTC.

A word on this clone: An end of the junction does not agree with germline; a read error may underlie this. The J gene is TRBJ1-1, the V gene TRBV18; maybe TRBD1 (5 bases). The CDR3 consists of 16 residues. Looked up from germline, CDR1 is KGHSH and CDR2 is LQKENI. The CDR3 DNA sequence: TGTGCCAGCTTACCAGGGTTGCTGACCACGAACACTGAAGCTTTCTTT. This codes for CASLPGLLTTNTEAFF.

The chain carries TRBV29-1 and TRBJ2-7, with no clear D. The CDR3 is 13 amino acids. The V end was cut by 6 bases, the J end by 0 bases, with 12 bases between. The germline gives CDR1 SQVTM, CDR2 ANQGSEA. As DNA, the CDR3 is TGCAGCGTCCAAGTACTACTCTCCTACGAGCAGTACTTC. Protein product: CSVQVLLSYEQYF.

The chain uses TRBV5-1 and TRBJ1-1, with D possibly matching TRBD1 (5 bases). The CDR3 is 13 amino acids. Germline V gene data show CDR1 as SGHRS and CDR2 as YFSETQ. V shed 0 bases and J shed 10 bases, with 13 bases lying between them. The CDR3 coding sequence is TGCGCCAGCAGCTTGGGTGCGGACCAGGGAGCTTTCTTT. This codes for CASSLGADQGAFF.

This clone was seen ten or more times. Here the CDR3 reads CASSDEAGGPYNEQFF. As DNA, the CDR3 is TGTGCCAGCAGTGACGAAGCGGGAGGGCCCTACAATGAGCAGTTCTTC. The chain employs TRBV6-4 and TRBJ2-1; 10 bases are shared with TRBD2. Germline V gene sequence: CDR1 MRHNA, CDR2 SNTAGT. The CDR3 totals 16 residues. After removal of 2 bases from V and 2 bases from J, the junction contained 3 bases not matched to a gene.

The J gene is TRBJ2-1, the V gene TRBV19; 7 bases are shared with TRBD2. Germline V gene lookup returns CDR1 LNHDA and CDR2 SQIVND (reference sequence). The CDR3 has 16 residues. V shed 5 bases, J shed 4 bases, and the junction held 11 bases outside the gene matches. This chain's CDR3 is CASSSLRRAGYNEQFF. The CDR3 bases are TGTGCCAGTAGTTCCCTCCGTCGAGCGGGGTACAATGAGCAGTTCTTC.

J is TRBJ2-7 and V is TRBV9; D unclear. Between the trimmed V and J ends, which lost 0 bases and 2 bases, there was a span of 6 bases. The germline V gene encodes CDR1 SGDLS and CDR2 YYNGEE. The CDR3 is 13 residues long. The CDR3 loop is CASSVEDTYEQYF. The CDR3 coding sequence is TGTGCCAGCAGCGTAGAAGATACCTACGAGCAGTACTTC. The variable domain in full, with the rest retrieved from reference TRBV9 and TRBJ2-7, is DSGVTQTPKHLITATGQRVTLRCSPRSGDLSVYWYQQSLDQGLQFLIQYYNGEERAKGNILERFSAQQFPDLHSELNLSSLELGDSALYFCASSVEDTYEQYFGPGTRLTVT.